Shown below are 28 T cell receptor beta chains from a single sample sequenced in a study of PD-1 blockade in classical Hodgkin lymphoma. Sequencing was performed with immunoSEQ multiplex PCR; in TCRdb, only in-frame clones are kept and a portion is missing. The table records some 8,700 clones, 70% to 90% of them present only once. The time point here: cycle 4 day 1 (C4D1), after five to seven weeks of nivolumab. There was relapse after autologous stem cell transplantation in every patient, and there was variation in brentuximab vedotin exposure. Sequences were derived from peripheral blood mononuclear cells (PBMCs), sampled before the fourth cycle of nivolumab. The source of these receptors is a human donor with classical Hodgkin lymphoma.

This chain links TRBV11-2 with TRBJ2-7; the D gene is possibly TRBD2 (5 bases). The length of the CDR3 is 15 residues. Germline CDR1 is SGHAT and CDR2 is FQNNGV. V gave up 3 bases and J gave up 1 base, with 13 bases separating them. This CDR3 is CASSFVRESSYEQYF. In DNA form, the CDR3 reads TGTGCCAGCAGCTTCGTTAGGGAGTCATCCTACGAGCAGTACTTC. Complete variable domain (other parts from reference TRBV11-2 and TRBJ2-7): EAGVAQSPRYKIIEKRQSVAFWCNPISGHATLYWYQQILGQGPKLLIQFQNNGVVDDSQLPKDRFSAERLKGVDSTLKIQPAKLEDSAVYLCASSFVRESSYEQYFGPGTRLTVT.

This sequence joins TRBV28 and TRBJ2-7; 14 positions agree with TRBD2. Germline CDR1 is MDHEN and CDR2 is SYDVKM. CDR3 length: 17 residues. V shed 6 bases, J shed 5 bases, and the junction held 12 bases outside the gene matches. In DNA, the CDR3 is TGTGCCAGCAGCAACAACCCGAGACTAGCGGGAGGGCACGAGCAGTACTTC. Its protein is CASSNNPRLAGGHEQYF.

This chain connects TRBV29-1 to TRBJ2-5; possible D gene TRBD2, 5 bases. Germline loops: CDR1 SQVTM, CDR2 ANQGSEA. Trimming stripped 2 bases from V and 2 bases from J, with 15 bases between. There are 15 residues in the CDR3. The CDR3 is CSVELDSSSQETQYF. CDR3 nucleotides: TGCAGCGTTGAATTGGACTCCTCGTCGCAAGAGACCCAGTACTTC.

A single count supports this clone. The chain links TRBV20-1 to TRBJ2-7; D possibly corresponds to TRBD1 (6 bases). This CDR3 spans 11 amino acids. V was shortened by 3 bases and J by 3 bases, with 6 bases between the two germline ends. The germline CDR1 and CDR2 sequences are DFQATT and SNEGSKA (reference sequence). Written as DNA, the CDR3 is TGCAGTGCTAGCAGGGGCTACGAGCAGTACTTC. Translated: CSASRGYEQYF.

CDR3 loop: CSVQADRLMNTEAFF. The CDR3 DNA sequence: TGCAGCGTCCAAGCGGACAGGCTGATGAACACTGAAGCTTTCTTT. The chain carries TRBV29-1 and TRBJ1-1, with 7 nucleotides matching TRBD1. The V gene end was trimmed by 6 bases and the J gene end by 0 bases; junction bases not matched to a gene: 10. The CDR3 totals 15 residues. In germline, CDR1 is SQVTM, CDR2 ANQGSEA.

The chain is built from TRBV23-1 and TRBJ1-2; no clear D gene. TRBV23-1 is known as an ORF, though its function is uncertain. Trimming took 3 bases from V and 4 from J, leaving 9 bases between them. The CDR3 is 13 residues long. CDR3 DNA: TGCGCCAGCAGTCACCGGCGGAGCTATGGCTACACCTTC. It encodes CASSHRRSYGYTF.

The chain links TRBV5-1 to TRBJ2-3, with 7 positions matching TRBD1. CDR1 is SGHRS, CDR2 YFSETQ, per germline. V gave up 1 base and J gave up 0 bases; unmatched junction bases: 5. This CDR3 contains 16 residues. CDR3 loop: CASSLNGRGSTDTQYF. The CDR3 DNA is TGCGCCAGCAGCTTGAATGGCAGGGGGAGCACAGATACGCAGTATTTT.

This clone was picked up a small number of times. The chain joins TRBV7-9 to TRBJ2-2, with 8 positions matching TRBD1. Trimming removed 5 bases from V and 3 bases from J; junction bases left unmatched: 5. Per germline, CDR1 SEHNR and CDR2 FQNEAQ (reference sequence). CDR3 size: 15 residues. CDR3: CASSPQGAYTGELFF. In nucleotides, the CDR3 is TGTGCCAGCAGCCCCCAGGGGGCCTACACCGGGGAGCTGTTTTTT.

The chain recombines TRBV5-4 with TRBJ2-6, with 7 bases matching TRBD1. The CDR3 covers 15 residues. The germline V gene has CDR1 SGHNT and CDR2 YYREEE (reference sequence). The V and J ends lost 4 bases and 4 bases, in that order; junction bases with no gene match: 5. The CDR3 DNA sequence: TGTGCCAGCAGCCCCACAGGGGTGGGGGCCAACGTCCTGACTTTC. This sequence encodes CASSPTGVGANVLTF.

V gene TRBV4-3 combines with J gene TRBJ2-5; D not resolved. The DNA end is a closer match to TRBJ2-7, so the J assignment may be wrong. CDR1 is LGHNA, CDR2 YSLEER, per germline. CDR3 size: 15 residues. CDR3 in DNA: TGCGCCAGCAGCCAAGACCGAGGCTTTCCCTACGAGCAGTACTTC. It encodes CASSQDRGFPYEQYF.

The CDR3 sequence: CASSVNPDLNTEAFF. CDR3 nucleotides: TGTGCCAGCAGTGTCAACCCGGACCTGAACACTGAAGCTTTCTTT. The V and J genes are TRBV6-1 and TRBJ1-1, with D hard to call. Germline CDR1 MNHNS, CDR2 SASEGT. The CDR3 covers 15 residues. V was clipped by 4 bases and J by 0 bases, with 12 bases between them.

This chain joins TRBV6-5 and TRBJ2-7; 12 nucleotides align to TRBD2. The CDR3 totals 15 residues. V shed 9 bases and J 5 bases; nucleotides not matched to a gene: 11. Looked up from germline, CDR1 is MNHEY and CDR2 is SVGAGI. CDR3 nucleotide sequence: TGTGCCAGTTCCCCGGTGACTAGCGGGAGAAACGAGCAGTACTTC. This encodes CASSPVTSGRNEQYF.

The rearrangement joins TRBV7-9 to TRBJ1-2; 8 nucleotides match TRBD1. V was clipped by 5 bases and J by 5 bases; unmatched bases: 7. Germline V lookup: CDR1 SEHNR, CDR2 FQNEAQ (reference sequence). The CDR3 loop spans 14 amino acids. The CDR3 sequence: CASSLQGAPYGYTF. The CDR3 DNA reads TGTGCCAGCAGCCTCCAGGGGGCCCCTTATGGCTACACCTTC.

In this sample, this clone turned up a few times. This chain connects TRBV20-1 to TRBJ2-5; D is unresolved. In germline, CDR1 is DFQATT, CDR2 SNEGSKA (reference sequence). This CDR3 comprises 11 residues. CDR3 bases: TGCAGCCGGAGCCCGATAGAGACCCAGTACTTC. Translated, it gives CSRSPIETQYF.

The chain links TRBV28 to TRBJ2-3, with D hard to call. Trimming pared 6 bases from V and 5 bases from J, leaving 18 bases between. This CDR3 region has 15 residues. Germline CDR1 reads MDHEN; CDR2 reads SYDVKM. The CDR3 reads CASSPAPASRDTQYF. The CDR3 DNA follows: TGTGCCAGCAGCCCTGCCCCAGCGAGTCGAGATACGCAGTATTTT.

The chain combines TRBV19 with TRBJ1-1; unclear D gene. Trimming stripped 7 bases from V and 5 bases from J, with 23 bases between. The germline CDR1 and CDR2 sequences are LNHDA and SQIVND (reference sequence). The CDR3 has 16 residues. The CDR3 loop reads CASTQFRAPSGTEAFF. The CDR3 bases are TGTGCCAGTACCCAATTCCGGGCCCCCAGTGGAACTGAAGCTTTCTTT. The variable domain in full, completed from reference TRBV19 and TRBJ1-1, reads DGGITQSPKYLFRKEGQNVTLSCEQNLNHDAMYWYRQDPGQGLRLIYYSQIVNDFQKGDIAEGYSVSREKKESFPLTVTSAQKNPTAFYLCASTQFRAPSGTEAFFGQGTRLTVV.

This clone came up a few times. The gene calls are TRBV6-1 and TRBJ1-5; weak D call: TRBD1 (6 bases). Trimming removed 0 bases at V and 6 bases at J, with 24 bases between. The CDR3 length is 19 residues. Germline V gene data show CDR1 as MNHNS and CDR2 as SASEGT. The CDR3 loop is CASSEAETGVVLRFQPQHF. CDR3 DNA: TGTGCCAGCAGTGAAGCCGAGACAGGAGTCGTTTTAAGGTTTCAGCCCCAGCATTTT.

This clone was seen once. The V gene is TRBV7-9, the J gene TRBJ2-7; tentative D call: TRBD1 (6 bases). Germline V gene sequence: CDR1 SEHNR, CDR2 FQNEAQ (reference sequence). V lost 4 bases to trimming and J lost 1 base, with 11 bases between them. There are 14 residues in the CDR3. The CDR3 DNA reads as TGTGCCAGCAGCTCGAATACAGGGTCCTACGAGCAGTACTTC. Translation: CASSSNTGSYEQYF.

The chain recombines TRBV5-1 with TRBJ2-7, with D possibly TRBD1 on 5 matching bases. CDR1 and CDR2 from the germline V gene are SGHRS and YFSETQ. V was shortened by 0 bases and J by 6 bases, with 25 bases between the two germline ends. The CDR3 has 18 amino acids. CDR3 protein: CASSLEGGDRAGKGEQYF. For the CDR3, the DNA is TGCGCCAGCAGCTTGGAGGGTGGGGATCGTGCAGGGAAGGGCGAGCAGTACTTC. Drawing the rest from reference TRBV5-1 and TRBJ2-7, the complete variable domain is KAGVTQTPRYLIKTRGQQVTLSCSPISGHRSVSWYQQTPGQGLQFLFEYFSETQRNKGNFPGRFSGRQFSNSRSEMNVSTLELGDSALYLCASSLEGGDRAGKGEQYFGPGTRLTVT.

Only a few counts were recorded for this clone. The CDR3 DNA is TGTGCCAGCAGCTTAGATTGGACAGTCAACACCATATATTTT. Its translation: CASSLDWTVNTIYF. The chain couples TRBV7-2 to TRBJ1-3; TRBD1 might be the D (6 bases). Germline loops: CDR1 SGHTA, CDR2 FQGNSA. The CDR3 is 14 residues long. The ends were cut back, 1 base at V and 7 bases at J, with 11 bases in the middle.

The gene calls are TRBV4-2 and TRBJ2-1; D might be TRBD2 (7 bases). V lost 2 bases to trimming and J lost 8 bases, with 22 bases between them. The CDR3 extends over 17 amino acids. Germline V gene data show CDR1 as LGHNA and CDR2 as YNFKEQ. CDR3 sequence (DNA): TGTGCCAGCAGCCAAATCCCCGGACTAGGGGGTTTGGATGAGCAGTTCTTC. Its protein is CASSQIPGLGGLDEQFF.

Points on this clone: One junction end does not reproduce the germline sequence, and a read error may be involved. The chain has TRBV4-1 and TRBJ2-1, with TRBD2 identical over 7 bases. The CDR3 sequence is 15 residues long. Per the germline V gene, CDR1 is MGHRA and CDR2 is YSYEKL. CDR3 in DNA: TGCGCCAGCAGCCAAGATAAGGGAATGGGGACTAATATCCTCTTC. It translates to CASSQDKGMGTNILF.

The chain recombines TRBV11-3 with TRBJ2-2, with D perhaps being TRBD1 or TRBD2 (5 bases each). The CDR3 has 17 amino acids. Germline lookup yields CDR1 SGHNT and CDR2 YENEEA. V lost 5 bases, J lost 4 bases, and 20 bases lay in between. The CDR3 sequence is CASSPQGRPLSTGELFF. The CDR3 DNA sequence: TGTGCCAGCAGCCCCCAGGGACGACCCTTGAGCACCGGGGAGCTGTTTTTT.

The chain uses TRBV27 and TRBJ1-5; D is possibly TRBD1 (6 bases). This CDR3 contains 14 residues. The germline gives CDR1 MNHEY, CDR2 SMNVEV (reference sequence). The V and J ends lost 4 bases and 6 bases respectively, with 13 bases between them. This CDR3 is CASSYGRGSQPQHF. CDR3 bases: TGTGCCAGCAGTTACGGCAGGGGTAGTCAGCCCCAGCATTTT.

CDR3 loop: CASSFLGTSSETQYF. The CDR3 nucleotides read TGTGCCAGCAGTTTCCTGGGGACTAGTTCGGAGACCCAGTACTTC. V gene TRBV27 combines with J gene TRBJ2-5; 8 bases are shared with TRBD2. With 3 bases clipped from V and 5 bases from J, the junction kept 8 bases outside the gene matches. Per germline, CDR1 MNHEY and CDR2 SMNVEV (reference sequence). CDR3 size: 15 residues.

The V call is TRBV10-3, the J call TRBJ2-1, with TRBD2 matching over 9 bases. This CDR3 has 16 residues. Unmatched junction bases numbered 7, after V lost 0 bases and J lost 7 bases. Germline V lookup: CDR1 ENHRY, CDR2 SYGVKD. The CDR3, as DNA: TGTGCCATCAGTGAGTCAAAGAGACTAGCGGAAAATGAGCAGTTCTTC. It specifies CAISESKRLAENEQFF.

The chain uses TRBV6-1 and TRBJ1-1; TRBD1 matches at 7 bases. Germline V lookup: CDR1 MNHNS, CDR2 SASEGT. V dropped 6 bases and J dropped 6; count of bases not matched to a gene: 4. CDR3 length: 12 residues. CDR3 region: CASRQTGAEAFF. The CDR3 nucleotides read TGTGCCAGCAGACAAACAGGGGCTGAAGCTTTCTTT.

This chain connects TRBV2 to TRBJ2-2; D may be TRBD1 (5 bases). The V gene's germline CDR1 is SNHLY and CDR2 FYNNEI. The CDR3 sequence is 16 residues long. The V and J ends lost 3 bases and 5 bases respectively, with 16 bases between them. CDR3 nucleotide sequence: TGTGCCAGCAGTGAGATACGTCAGGGCGGTACCGGGGAGCTGTTTTTT. This translates into CASSEIRQGGTGELFF.